This TCR beta chain comes out of a study of graft-versus-host responses after intestinal transplantation. Worth noting for this clone: What it recognizes is unknown.

The V gene's germline CDR1 is SGHRS and CDR2 YFSETQ. V lost 2 bases and J 4 bases, leaving 6 bases between the germline ends. The CDR3 has 12 residues. Data came from immunoSEQ multiplex PCR; TCRdb stores just in-frame clones and leaves some out. The data contain about 50,000 clones, approximately 91% of them singletons. The rearrangement uses TRBV5-1 and TRBJ1-2; the D is unclear. The sample in question was unstimulated CD4+ T cells sorted from spleen or lymph node cells, obtained before transplant. The TCR comes from a human donor who was the organ donor for an intestinal transplant. In DNA form, the CDR3 reads TGCGCCAGCAGCTTCGAGGGCTATGGCTACACCTTC. It yields the protein CASSFEGYGYTF.